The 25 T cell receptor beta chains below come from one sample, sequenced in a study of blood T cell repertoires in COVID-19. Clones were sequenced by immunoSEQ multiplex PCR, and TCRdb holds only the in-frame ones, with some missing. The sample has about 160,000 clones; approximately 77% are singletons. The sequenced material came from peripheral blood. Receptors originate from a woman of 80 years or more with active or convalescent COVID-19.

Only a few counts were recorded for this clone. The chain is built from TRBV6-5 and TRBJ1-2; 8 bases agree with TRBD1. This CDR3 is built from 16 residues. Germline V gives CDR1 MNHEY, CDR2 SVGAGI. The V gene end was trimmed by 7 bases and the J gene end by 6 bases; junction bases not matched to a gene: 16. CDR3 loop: CASNYGWEAGGDGYTF. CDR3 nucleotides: TGTGCCAGCAATTATGGGTGGGAGGCAGGGGGCGATGGCTACACCTTC.

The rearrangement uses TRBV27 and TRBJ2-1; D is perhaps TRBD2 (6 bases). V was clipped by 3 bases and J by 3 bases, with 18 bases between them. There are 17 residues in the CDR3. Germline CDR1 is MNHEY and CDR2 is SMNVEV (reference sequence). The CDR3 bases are TGTGCCAGCAGTTTCCCCCGGGGGAAGCTATTCTACAATGAGCAGTTCTTC. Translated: CASSFPRGKLFYNEQFF.

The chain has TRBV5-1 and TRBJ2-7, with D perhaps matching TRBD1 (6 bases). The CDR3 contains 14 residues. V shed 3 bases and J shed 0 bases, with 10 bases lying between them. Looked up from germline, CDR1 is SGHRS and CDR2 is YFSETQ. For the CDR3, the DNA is TGCGCCAGCAGCTCGTGGACAGACTCCTACGAGCAGTACTTC. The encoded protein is CASSSWTDSYEQYF.

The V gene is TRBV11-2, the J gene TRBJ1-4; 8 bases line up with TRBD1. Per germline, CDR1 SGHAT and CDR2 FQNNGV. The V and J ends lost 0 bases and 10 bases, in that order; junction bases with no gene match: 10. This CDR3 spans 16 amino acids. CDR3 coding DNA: TGTGCCAGCAGCTTAGATCGGCGACAGGGGCCGGGAAAACTGTTTTTT. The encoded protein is CASSLDRRQGPGKLFF.

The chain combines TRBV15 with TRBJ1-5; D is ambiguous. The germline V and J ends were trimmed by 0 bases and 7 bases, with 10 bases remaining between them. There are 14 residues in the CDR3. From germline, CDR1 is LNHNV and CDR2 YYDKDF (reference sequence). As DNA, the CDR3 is TGTGCCACCAGCAGAGATGTCCTACCCCAGCCCCAGCATTTT. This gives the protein CATSRDVLPQPQHF.

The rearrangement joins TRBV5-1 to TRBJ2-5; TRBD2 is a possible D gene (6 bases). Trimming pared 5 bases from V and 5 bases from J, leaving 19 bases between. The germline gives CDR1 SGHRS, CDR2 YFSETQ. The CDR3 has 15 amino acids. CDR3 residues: CASSQQPGVGETQYF. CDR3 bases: TGCGCCAGCAGTCAGCAACCGGGGGTTGGGGAGACCCAGTACTTC.

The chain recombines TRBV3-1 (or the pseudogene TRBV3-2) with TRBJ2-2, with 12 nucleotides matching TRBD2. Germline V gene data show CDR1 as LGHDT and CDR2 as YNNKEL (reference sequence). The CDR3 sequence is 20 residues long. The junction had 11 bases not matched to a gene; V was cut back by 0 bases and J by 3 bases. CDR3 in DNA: TGTGCCAGCAGCCAAGAGGAGACTAGCGGGAGAGGGTGGTACACCGGGGAGCTGTTTTTT. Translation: CASSQEETSGRGWYTGELFF.

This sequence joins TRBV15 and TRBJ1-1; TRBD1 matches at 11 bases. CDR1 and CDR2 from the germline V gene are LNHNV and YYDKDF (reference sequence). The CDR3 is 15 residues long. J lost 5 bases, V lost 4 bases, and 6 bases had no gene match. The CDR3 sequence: CATSNRDRGNTEAFF. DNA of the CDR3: TGTGCCACCAGCAACAGGGACAGGGGGAATACTGAAGCTTTCTTT. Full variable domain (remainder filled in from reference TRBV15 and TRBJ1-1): DAMVIQNPRYQVTQFGKPVTLSCSQTLNHNVMYWYQQKSSQAPKLLFHYYDKDFNNEADTPDNFQSRRPNTSFCFLDIRSPGLGDTAMYLCATSNRDRGNTEAFFGQGTRLTVV.

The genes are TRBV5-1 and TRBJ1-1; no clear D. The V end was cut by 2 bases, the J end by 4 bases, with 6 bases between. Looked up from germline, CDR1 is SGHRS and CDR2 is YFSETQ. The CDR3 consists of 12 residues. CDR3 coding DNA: TGCGCCAGCAGCTTTCACGGCACTGAAGCTTTCTTT. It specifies CASSFHGTEAFF.

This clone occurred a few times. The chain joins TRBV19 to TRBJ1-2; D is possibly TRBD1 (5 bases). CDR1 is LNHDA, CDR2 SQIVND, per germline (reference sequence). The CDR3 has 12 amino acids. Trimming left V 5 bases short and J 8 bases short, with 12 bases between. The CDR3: CASSAGVGGYTF. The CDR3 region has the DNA TGTGCCAGTAGTGCGGGGGTAGGGGGCTACACCTTC.

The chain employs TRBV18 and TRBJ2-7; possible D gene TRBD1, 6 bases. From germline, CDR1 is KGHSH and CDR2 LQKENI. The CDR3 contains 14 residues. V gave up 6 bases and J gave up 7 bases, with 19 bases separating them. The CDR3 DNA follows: TGTGCCAGCTCGGAGATGACAGGATCGGAAGAGCAGTACTTC. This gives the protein CASSEMTGSEEQYF.

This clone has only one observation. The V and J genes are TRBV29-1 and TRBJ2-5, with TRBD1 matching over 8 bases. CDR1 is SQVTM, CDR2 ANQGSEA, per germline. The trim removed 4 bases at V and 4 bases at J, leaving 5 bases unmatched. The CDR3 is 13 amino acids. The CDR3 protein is CSVARGLGETQYF. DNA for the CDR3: TGCAGCGTTGCCAGGGGGCTAGGAGAGACCCAGTACTTC. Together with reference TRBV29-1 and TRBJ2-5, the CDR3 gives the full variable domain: SAVISQKPSRDICQRGTSLTIQCQVDSQVTMMFWYRQQPGQSLTLIATANQGSEATYESGFVIDKFPISRPNLTFSTLTVSNMSPEDSSIYLCSVARGLGETQYFGPGTRLLVL.

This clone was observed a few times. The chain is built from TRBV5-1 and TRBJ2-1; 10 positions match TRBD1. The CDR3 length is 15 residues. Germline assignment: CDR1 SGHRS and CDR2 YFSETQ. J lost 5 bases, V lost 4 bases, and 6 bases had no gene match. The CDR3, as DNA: TGCGCCAGCAGCATCGGACAGGGGGGAGACAATGAGCAGTTCTTC. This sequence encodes CASSIGQGGDNEQFF.

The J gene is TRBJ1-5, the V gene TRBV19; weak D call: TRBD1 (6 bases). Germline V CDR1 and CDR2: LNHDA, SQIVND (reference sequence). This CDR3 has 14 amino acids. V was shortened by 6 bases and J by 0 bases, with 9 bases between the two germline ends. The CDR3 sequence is CASSRTDSNQPQHF. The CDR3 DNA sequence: TGTGCCAGTAGCCGGACAGATAGCAATCAGCCCCAGCATTTT.

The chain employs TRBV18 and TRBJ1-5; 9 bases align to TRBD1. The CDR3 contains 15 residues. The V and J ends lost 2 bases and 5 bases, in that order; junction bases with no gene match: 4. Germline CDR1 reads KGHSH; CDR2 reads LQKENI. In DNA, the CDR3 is TGTGCCAGCTCACCATTACAGGGGGCTGATCAGCCCCAGCATTTT. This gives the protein CASSPLQGADQPQHF.

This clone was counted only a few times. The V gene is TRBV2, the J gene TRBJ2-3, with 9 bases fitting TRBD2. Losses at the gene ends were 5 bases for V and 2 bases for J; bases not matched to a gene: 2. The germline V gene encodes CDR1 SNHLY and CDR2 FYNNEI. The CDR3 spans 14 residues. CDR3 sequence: CASSRTSATDTQYF. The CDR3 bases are TGTGCCAGCAGTCGGACTAGCGCCACAGATACGCAGTATTTT.

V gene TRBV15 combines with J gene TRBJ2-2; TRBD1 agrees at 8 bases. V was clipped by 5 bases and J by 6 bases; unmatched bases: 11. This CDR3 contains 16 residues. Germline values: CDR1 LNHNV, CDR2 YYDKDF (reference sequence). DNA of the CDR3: TGTGCCACCAGCCCTGGACAGGGACCCCTTGCCGGGGAGCTGTTTTTT. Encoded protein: CATSPGQGPLAGELFF.

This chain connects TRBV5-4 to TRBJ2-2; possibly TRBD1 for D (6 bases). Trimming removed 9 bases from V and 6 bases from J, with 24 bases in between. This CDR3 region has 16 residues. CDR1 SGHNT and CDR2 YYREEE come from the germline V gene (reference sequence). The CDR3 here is CATADGQSLRAGELFF. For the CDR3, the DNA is TGTGCCACCGCGGATGGACAGTCCTTAAGGGCCGGGGAGCTGTTTTTT.

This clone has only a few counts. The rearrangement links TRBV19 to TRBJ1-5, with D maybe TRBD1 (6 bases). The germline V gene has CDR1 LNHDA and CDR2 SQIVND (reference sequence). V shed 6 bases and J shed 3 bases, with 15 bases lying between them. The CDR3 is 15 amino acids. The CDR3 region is CASSAAPGDNQPQHF. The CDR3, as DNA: TGTGCCAGTAGCGCCGCTCCAGGGGACAATCAGCCCCAGCATTTT.

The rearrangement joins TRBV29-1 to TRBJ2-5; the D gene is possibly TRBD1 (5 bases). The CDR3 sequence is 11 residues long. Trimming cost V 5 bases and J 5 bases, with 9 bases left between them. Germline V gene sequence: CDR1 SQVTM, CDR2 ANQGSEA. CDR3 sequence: CSVYRLETQYF. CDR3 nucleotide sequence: TGCAGCGTTTACAGGCTTGAGACCCAGTACTTC.

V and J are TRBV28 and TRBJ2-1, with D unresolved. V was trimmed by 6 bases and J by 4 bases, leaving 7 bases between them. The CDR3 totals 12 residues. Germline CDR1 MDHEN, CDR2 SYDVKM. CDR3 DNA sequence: TGTGCCAGCAGCACTCTTTACAATGAGCAGTTCTTC. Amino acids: CASSTLYNEQFF.

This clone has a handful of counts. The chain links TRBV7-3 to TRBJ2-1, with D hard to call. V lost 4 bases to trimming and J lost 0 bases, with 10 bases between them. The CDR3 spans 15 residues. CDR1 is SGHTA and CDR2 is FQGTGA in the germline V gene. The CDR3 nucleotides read TGTGCCAGCAGCTGGAACACGGGCTCCTACAATGAGCAGTTCTTC. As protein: CASSWNTGSYNEQFF.

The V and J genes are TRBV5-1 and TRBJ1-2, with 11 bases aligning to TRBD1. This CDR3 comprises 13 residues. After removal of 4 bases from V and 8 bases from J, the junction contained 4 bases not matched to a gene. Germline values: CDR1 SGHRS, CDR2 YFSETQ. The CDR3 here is CASSGTGGEGYTF. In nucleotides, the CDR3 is TGCGCCAGCAGCGGGACAGGGGGTGAAGGCTACACCTTC.

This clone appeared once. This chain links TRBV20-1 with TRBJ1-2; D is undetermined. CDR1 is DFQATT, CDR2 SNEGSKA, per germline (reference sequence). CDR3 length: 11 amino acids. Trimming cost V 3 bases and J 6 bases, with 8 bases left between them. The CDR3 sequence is CSARRRDGYTF. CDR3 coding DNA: TGCAGTGCTAGGCGTCGGGATGGCTACACCTTC.

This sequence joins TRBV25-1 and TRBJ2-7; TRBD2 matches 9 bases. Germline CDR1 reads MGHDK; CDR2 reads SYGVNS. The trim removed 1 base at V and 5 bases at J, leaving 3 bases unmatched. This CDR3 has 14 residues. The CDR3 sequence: CASSEFRGRDEQYF. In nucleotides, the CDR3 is TGTGCCAGCAGTGAATTCCGCGGGAGGGACGAGCAGTACTTC.